A selection of T cell receptor beta chains follows, all from one sample in a study of beta chain features in type 1 diabetes. Only in-frame clones appear in the TCRdb table, and some are missing; sequencing was by immunoSEQ multiplex PCR. This sample has about 110,000 clones, with 30% to 50% found just once. Sequencing was carried out using stem cell memory CD4+ T cells from blood. The receptor set was obtained from a woman under 30 in good health. Both conserved end residues are part of each CDR3. D genes are given only for firm matches. Expanded clones are given a class, and other clones once, few, many or no size at all.

few,TRBJ1-1,TRBD1,TRBV18,CASSPRPGQGAHTEAFF,TGTGCCAGCTCACCCCGACCGGGACAGGGGGCGCACACTGAAGCTTTCTTT
many,TRBJ2-4,TRBD1,TRBV29-1,CSVYRGSGKNIQYF,TGCAGCGTTTACAGGGGATCCGGCAAAAACATTCAGTACTTC
few,TRBJ2-5,TRBD2,TRBV7-9,CASSHGLAGVWGGETQYF,TGTGCCAGCAGCCACGGACTAGCGGGAGTTTGGGGCGGAGAGACCCAGTACTTC
.,TRBJ2-2,.,TRBV5-1,CASATGDLTGELFF,TGCGCCAGCGCGACGGGGGACCTCACCGGGGAGCTGTTTTTT
.,TRBJ1-5,.,TRBV19,CASRNRDNQPQHF,TGTGCCAGTAGGAACAGGGACAATCAGCCCCAGCATTTT
few,TRBJ1-2,TRBD1,TRBV29-1,CSVGTGGGYTF,TGCAGCGTGGGGACAGGGGGTGGCTACACCTTC
few,TRBJ1-2,.,TRBV30,CAWSVIGPYGYTF,TGTGCCTGGAGTGTTATTGGGCCCTATGGCTACACCTTC
.,TRBJ2-7,TRBD2,TRBV5-1,CASSGGLGDSYEQYF,TGCGCCAGCAGCGGGGGACTAGGGGATTCCTACGAGCAGTACTTC
few,TRBJ2-3,.,TRBV5-1,CASGHTDTQYF,TGCGCCAGCGGCCACACAGATACGCAGTATTTT
.,TRBJ2-1,TRBD2,TRBV19,CASSPTSGSFTDEQFF,TGTGCCAGTAGCCCTACTAGCGGGAGTTTTACCGATGAGCAGTTCTTC
few,TRBJ2-3,TRBD2,TRBV5-1,CASSTGLAGGGDTQYF,TGCGCCAGCAGCACGGGACTAGCGGGAGGGGGAGATACGCAGTATTTT
.,TRBJ2-1,TRBD2,TRBV7-6,CASSLAEQRAYNEQFF,TGTGCCAGCAGCCTAGCGGAACAGAGAGCCTACAATGAGCAGTTCTTC
.,TRBJ2-7,TRBD1,TRBV28,CASGWDRVSEQYF,TGTGCCAGCGGCTGGGACAGGGTGAGCGAGCAGTACTTC
.,TRBJ2-1,.,TRBV6-5,CASSYSKSSNEQFF,TGTGCCAGCAGTTACTCGAAGTCGAGCAATGAGCAGTTCTTC
few,TRBJ2-5,.,TRBV28,CASNRGYQETQYF,TGTGCCAGCAACCGGGGGTACCAAGAGACCCAGTACTTC
.,TRBJ2-7,TRBD2,TRBV11-2,CASSPGRDGTTEQYF,TGTGCCAGCAGCCCAGGACGGGACGGGACTACGGAGCAGTACTTC
.,TRBJ2-5,.,TRBV18,CASSPRGGSSGTQYF,TGTGCCAGCTCACCCCGAGGTGGCAGCTCGGGGACCCAGTACTTC
.,TRBJ2-6,.,TRBV21-1,CASSKERVSGANVLTF,TGTGCCAGCAGCAAAGAGAGGGTCTCTGGGGCCAACGTCCTGACTTTC
few,TRBJ1-2,.,TRBV20-1,CSARRGGGYTF,TGCAGTGCTAGAAGGGGTGGTGGCTACACCTTC
.,TRBJ1-2,TRBD1,TRBV5-1,CASSFPGQGYGYTF,TGCGCCAGCAGCTTCCCGGGACAGGGGTATGGCTACACCTTC
few,TRBJ1-2,.,TRBV4-2,CASSEIQGNYGYTF,TGTGCCAGCAGCGAAATTCAGGGGAACTATGGCTACACCTTC
few,TRBJ1-2,TRBD1,TRBV25-1,CASSENPGGRTF,TGTGCCAGCAGTGAAAATCCAGGGGGCCGGACCTTC